These 11 T cell receptor beta chains came from one sample sequenced in a study of blood T cell repertoires in COVID-19. Generated by immunoSEQ multiplex PCR, the TCRdb table keeps only in-frame clones and is missing some. The repertoire holds about 34,000 clones, with roughly 85% as singletons. The specimen sequenced was peripheral blood. The receptors were gathered from a human donor with acute or convalescent COVID-19. The donor label of this sample is uncertain.

This chain links TRBV20-1 with TRBJ1-5; 7 nucleotides match TRBD1. Trimming cost V 4 bases and J 3 bases; bases outside gene matches: 6. CDR1 DFQATT and CDR2 SNEGSKA come from the germline V gene (reference sequence). The CDR3 has 14 residues. This CDR3 reads CSANEGASNQPQHF. CDR3 nucleotide sequence: TGCAGTGCTAATGAGGGGGCTTCCAATCAGCCCCAGCATTTT.

The V call is TRBV30, the J call TRBJ2-1; the D gene is possibly TRBD1 (6 bases). This CDR3 comprises 18 residues. V was trimmed by 2 bases and J by 0 bases, leaving 20 bases between them. Germline V gene data show CDR1 as GTSNPN and CDR2 as SVGIG (reference sequence). The CDR3 sequence: CAWSKGWAGGLSYNEQFF. The CDR3 coding sequence is TGTGCCTGGAGTAAGGGTTGGGCTGGGGGCCTCTCCTACAATGAGCAGTTCTTC.

This rearrangement joins TRBV6-6 to TRBJ1-1, with D maybe TRBD1 (6 bases). There are 14 residues in the CDR3. V was trimmed by 6 bases and J by 0 bases, leaving 11 bases between them. Germline V CDR1 and CDR2: MNHNY, SVGAGI (reference sequence). CDR3 loop: CASRRDTLNTEAFF. Here the CDR3 DNA reads TGTGCCAGCAGGAGGGACACCCTGAACACTGAAGCTTTCTTT.

The V call is TRBV5-1, the J call TRBJ2-7, with 8 nucleotides matching TRBD2. The J segment lost 5 bases and the V segment lost 0 bases, leaving 4 bases of the junction unmatched. The CDR3 has 14 residues. The germline gives CDR1 SGHRS, CDR2 YFSETQ. In nucleotides, the CDR3 is TGCGCCAGCAGCTTGGCGGGAGGGGTCAACGAGCAGTACTTC. Its translation: CASSLAGGVNEQYF.

The chain joins TRBV24-1 to TRBJ1-5; TRBD1 matches 7 bases. The CDR3 has 19 residues. Germline-derived CDR1 and CDR2 are KGHDR and SFDVKD. The V gene end was trimmed by 7 bases and the J gene end by 7 bases; junction bases not matched to a gene: 24. The CDR3 here is CATSLPGGRSREGDQPQHF. The CDR3 DNA follows: TGTGCCACCAGCCTCCCAGGGGGGCGCAGCCGGGAGGGGGACCAGCCCCAGCATTTT.

V gene TRBV4-3 combines with J gene TRBJ1-4, with D maybe TRBD1 (5 bases). V shed 6 bases and J shed 0 bases, with 14 bases lying between them. The CDR3 length is 16 residues. The germline V gene encodes CDR1 LGHNA and CDR2 YSLEER. The CDR3 protein is CASSSDRSATNEKLFF. The CDR3 coding sequence is TGCGCCAGCAGTTCCGACAGAAGCGCAACTAATGAAAAACTGTTTTTT.

A few counts support this clone. The rearrangement joins TRBV23-1 to TRBJ2-7, with TRBD1 matching 7 bases. TRBV23-1 carries the ORF label, with uncertain function. This CDR3 is built from 14 residues. Germline trimming cut 2 bases from V and 2 bases from J; bases unmatched to any gene: 3. DNA of the CDR3: TGCGCCAGCAGTCAACTAGGGGGCGCCTACGAGCAGTACTTC. Translation: CASSQLGGAYEQYF.

This chain uses TRBV12-3 or TRBV12-4 with TRBJ1-1, with D unresolved. The V gene lost 3 bases and the J gene lost 11 bases, with 13 bases spanning the gap. The CDR3 sequence is 12 residues long. The DNA for the CDR3 is TGTGCCAGCAGTTTCCCTTTCGGGTTGGCTTTCTTT. It encodes CASSFPFGLAFF.

The J gene is TRBJ2-7, the V gene TRBV18; 10 bases are a match to TRBD2. J gave up 0 bases and V 3 bases, and 2 bases lay outside the gene matches. Germline V gene sequence: CDR1 KGHSH, CDR2 LQKENI. The CDR3 extends over 15 amino acids. This chain's CDR3 is CASSPPSGSSYEQYF. CDR3 sequence (DNA): TGTGCCAGCTCACCCCCTAGCGGGAGCTCCTACGAGCAGTACTTC. The full variable domain, completed using reference TRBV18 and TRBJ2-7, is NAGVMQNPRHLVRRRGQEARLRCSPMKGHSHVYWYRQLPEEGLKFMVYLQKENIIDESGMPKERFSAEFPKEGPSILRIQQVVRGDSAAYFCASSPPSGSSYEQYFGPGTRLTVT.

This chain connects TRBV28 to TRBJ1-1; maybe TRBD1 (6 bases). Germline V gene sequence: CDR1 MDHEN, CDR2 SYDVKM. With 7 bases removed from V and 1 base from J, the gap between germline ends came to 16 bases. CDR3 length: 15 amino acids. CDR3 region: CASTITGGANTEAFF. CDR3 coding DNA: TGTGCCAGCACCATCACGGGGGGGGCGAACACTGAAGCTTTCTTT.

The V gene is TRBV28, the J gene TRBJ2-7; TRBD1 agrees at 8 bases. From germline, CDR1 is MDHEN and CDR2 SYDVKM. This CDR3 comprises 17 residues. Losses at the gene ends were 2 bases for V and 5 bases for J; bases not matched to a gene: 14. CDR3 coding DNA: TGTGCCAGCAGTTTACCAGGGGGCGGAGGAGTATTCCACGAGCAGTACTTC. Translation: CASSLPGGGGVFHEQYF.